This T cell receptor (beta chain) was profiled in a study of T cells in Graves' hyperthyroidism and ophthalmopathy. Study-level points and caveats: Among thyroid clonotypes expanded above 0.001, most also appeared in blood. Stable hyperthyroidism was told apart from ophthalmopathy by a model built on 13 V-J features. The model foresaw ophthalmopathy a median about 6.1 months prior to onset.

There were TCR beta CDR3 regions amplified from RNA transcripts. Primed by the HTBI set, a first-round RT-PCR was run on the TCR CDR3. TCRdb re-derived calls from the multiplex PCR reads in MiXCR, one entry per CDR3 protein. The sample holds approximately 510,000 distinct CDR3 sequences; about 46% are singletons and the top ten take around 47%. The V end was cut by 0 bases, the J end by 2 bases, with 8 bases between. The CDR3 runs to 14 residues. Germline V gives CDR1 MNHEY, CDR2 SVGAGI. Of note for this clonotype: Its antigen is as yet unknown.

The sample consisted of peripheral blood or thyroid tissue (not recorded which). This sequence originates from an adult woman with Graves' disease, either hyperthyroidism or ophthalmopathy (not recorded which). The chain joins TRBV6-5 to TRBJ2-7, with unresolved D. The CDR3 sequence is CASSYSDGAYEQYF. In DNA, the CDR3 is TGTGCCAGCAGTTACTCGGACGGAGCCTACGAGCAGTACTTC.